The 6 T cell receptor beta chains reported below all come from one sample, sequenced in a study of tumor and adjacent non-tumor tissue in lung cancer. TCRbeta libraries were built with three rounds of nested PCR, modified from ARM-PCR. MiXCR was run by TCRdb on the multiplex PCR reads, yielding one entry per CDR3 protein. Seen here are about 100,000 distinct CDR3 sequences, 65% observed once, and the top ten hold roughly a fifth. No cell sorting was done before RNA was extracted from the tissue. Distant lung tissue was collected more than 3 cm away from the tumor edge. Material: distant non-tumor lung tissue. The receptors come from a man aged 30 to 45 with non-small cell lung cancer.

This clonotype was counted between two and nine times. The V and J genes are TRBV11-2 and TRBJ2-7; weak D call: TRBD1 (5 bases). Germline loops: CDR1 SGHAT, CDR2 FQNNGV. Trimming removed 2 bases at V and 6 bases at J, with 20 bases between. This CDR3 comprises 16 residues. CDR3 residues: CASSLTHGVGDGEQYF. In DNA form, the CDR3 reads TGTGCCAGCAGCTTAACCCATGGTGTAGGGGATGGCGAGCAGTACTTC.

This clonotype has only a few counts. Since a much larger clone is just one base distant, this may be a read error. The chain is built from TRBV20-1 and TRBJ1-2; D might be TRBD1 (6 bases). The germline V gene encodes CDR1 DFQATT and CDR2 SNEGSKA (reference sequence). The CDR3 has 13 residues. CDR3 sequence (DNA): TGCAGTGCTAGAGATGGGACAAGCTATGGCTACATCTTC. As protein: CSARDGTSYGYIF.

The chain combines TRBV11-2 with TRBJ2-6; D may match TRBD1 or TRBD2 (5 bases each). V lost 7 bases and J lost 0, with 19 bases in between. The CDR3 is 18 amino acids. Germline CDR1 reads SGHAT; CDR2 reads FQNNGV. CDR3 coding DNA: TGTGCCAGCAACATACCGGGACGGAAGACCTCTGGGGCCAACGTCCTGACTTTC. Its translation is CASNIPGRKTSGANVLTF.

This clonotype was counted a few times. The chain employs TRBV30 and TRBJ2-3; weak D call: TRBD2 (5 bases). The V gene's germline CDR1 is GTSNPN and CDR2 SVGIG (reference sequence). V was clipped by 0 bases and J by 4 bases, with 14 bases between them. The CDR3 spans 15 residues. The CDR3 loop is CAWSVSSGPPDTQYF. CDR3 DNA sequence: TGTGCCTGGAGTGTGTCCAGCGGCCCCCCAGATACGCAGTATTTT. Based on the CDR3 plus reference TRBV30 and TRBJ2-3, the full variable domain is SQTIHQWPATLVQPVGSPLSLECTVEGTSNPNLYWYRQAAGRGLQLLFYSVGIGQISSEVPQNLSASRPQDRQFILSSKKLLLSDSGFYLCAWSVSSGPPDTQYFGPGTRLTVL.

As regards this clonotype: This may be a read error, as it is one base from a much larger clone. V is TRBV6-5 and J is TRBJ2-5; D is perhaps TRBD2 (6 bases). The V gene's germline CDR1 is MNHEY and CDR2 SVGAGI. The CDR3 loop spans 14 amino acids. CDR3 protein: CANSYMRGQETQYF. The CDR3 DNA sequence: TGTGCCAACAGTTATATGCGGGGCCAAGAGACCCAGTACTTC.

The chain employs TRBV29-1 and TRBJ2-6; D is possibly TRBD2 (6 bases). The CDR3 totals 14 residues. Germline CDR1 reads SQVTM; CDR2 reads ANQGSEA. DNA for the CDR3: TGCAGTGCTCTGGGGGGTGATGGGGCCAACGTCCTGACTTTC. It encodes CSALGGDGANVLTF. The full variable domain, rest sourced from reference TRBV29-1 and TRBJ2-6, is SAVISQKPSRDICQRGTSLTIQCQVDSQVTMMFWYRQQPGQSLTLIATANQGSEATYESGFVIDKFPISRPNLTFSTLTVSNMSPEDSSIYLCSALGGDGANVLTFGAGSRLTVL.